This T cell receptor beta chain was identified in a study of CD8+CD57+ T cells in acquired aplastic anemia. CDR3 size: 15 residues. Germline trimming cut 5 bases from V and 7 bases from J; bases unmatched to any gene: 8. Looked up from germline, CDR1 is SGHTA and CDR2 is FQGNSA. Profiles of TCR beta VDJ and CDR3 were generated from a genomic DNA template. Via MiXCR, TCRdb re-called the reads, giving one row per CDR3 protein. The sample yields approximately 98,000 distinct CDR3 sequences, around 53% seen once. The sample consisted of sorted CD4+, CD8+, or CD8+CD57+ T cells (not recorded which) from PBMCs. The chain couples TRBV7-2 to TRBJ1-4; 9 nucleotides match TRBD1. This sequence was found in a human donor in good health, serving as a control. CDR3 residues: CASSLKQGAGEKLFF. CDR3 coding DNA: TGTGCCAGCAGCCTCAAACAGGGGGCGGGTGAAAAACTGTTTTTT.